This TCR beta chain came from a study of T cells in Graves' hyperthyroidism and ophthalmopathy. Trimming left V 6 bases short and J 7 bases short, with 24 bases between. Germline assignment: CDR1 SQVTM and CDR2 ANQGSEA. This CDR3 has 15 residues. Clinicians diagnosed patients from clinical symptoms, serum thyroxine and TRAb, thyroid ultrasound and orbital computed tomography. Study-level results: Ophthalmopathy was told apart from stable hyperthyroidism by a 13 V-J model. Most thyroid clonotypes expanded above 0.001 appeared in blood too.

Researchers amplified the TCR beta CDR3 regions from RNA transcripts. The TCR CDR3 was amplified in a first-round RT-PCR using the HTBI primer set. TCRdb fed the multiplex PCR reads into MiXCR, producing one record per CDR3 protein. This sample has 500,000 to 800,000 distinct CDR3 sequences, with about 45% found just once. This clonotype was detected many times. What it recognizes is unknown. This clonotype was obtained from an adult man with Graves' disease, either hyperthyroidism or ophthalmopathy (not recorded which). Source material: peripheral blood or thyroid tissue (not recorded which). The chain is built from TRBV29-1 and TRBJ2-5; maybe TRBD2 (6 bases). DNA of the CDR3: TGCAGCGTGGAGCTGATTAGCGGACGAGCTGGGACCCAGTACTTC. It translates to CSVELISGRAGTQYF.